This paragraph covers one T cell receptor (delta chain) sequence. A read error is likely here: a far larger clone is one base away. Other DNA sequences within the sample encode an identical CDR3. The record originates from a study of gamma-delta chains in newborns, infants, children. At the level of the study: Polyclonal expansion of innate γδ T cells after birth follows microbial exposure.

The germline CDR1 and CDR2 sequences are GEAIGNYY and EKD. The V and J ends lost 2 bases and 0 bases, in that order; junction bases with no gene match: 7. The CDR3 spans 19 residues. TCRdb repeated clone calling on the reads with CATT. The sample consists of about 6,100 delta-chain clones, approximately 1.8% of them appearing once. Sequenced: blood. This chain links TRDV2 with TRDJ3; 9 nucleotides line up with TRDD3. The receptor was isolated from a child who was a newborn, infant or young child, either healthy, febrile or measles-vaccinated (not recorded which). The DNA of the CDR3 is TGTGCCTGTGACAAAGTACTGGGGGAAAGCTCCTGGGACACCCGACAGATGTTTTTC. As protein: CACDKVLGESSWDTRQMFF.